The TCR beta chain described here comes from a study of blood T cell repertoires in COVID-19. On the study more broadly: In each case, the material was cDNA or gDNA derived from T cells, B-cell-depleted T cells, or PBMCs.

Clones were read by immunoSEQ multiplex PCR, and TCRdb kept only the in-frame ones, dropping some. The sample carries some 270,000 clones, 89% recorded once. This clone was counted once. The CDR3 is made up of 14 amino acids. CDR1 SGHRS and CDR2 YFSETQ come from the germline V gene. V lost 0 bases, J lost 2 bases, and 9 bases lay in between. The specimen was peripheral blood. The source of this sequence is a woman aged 40 to 49 who had recovered from COVID-19. This chain connects TRBV5-1 to TRBJ2-7; D is unclear. In DNA, the CDR3 is TGCGCCAGCAGCTTGGGGCTAGAAACCTACGAGCAGTACTTC. Translated, it gives CASSLGLETYEQYF.